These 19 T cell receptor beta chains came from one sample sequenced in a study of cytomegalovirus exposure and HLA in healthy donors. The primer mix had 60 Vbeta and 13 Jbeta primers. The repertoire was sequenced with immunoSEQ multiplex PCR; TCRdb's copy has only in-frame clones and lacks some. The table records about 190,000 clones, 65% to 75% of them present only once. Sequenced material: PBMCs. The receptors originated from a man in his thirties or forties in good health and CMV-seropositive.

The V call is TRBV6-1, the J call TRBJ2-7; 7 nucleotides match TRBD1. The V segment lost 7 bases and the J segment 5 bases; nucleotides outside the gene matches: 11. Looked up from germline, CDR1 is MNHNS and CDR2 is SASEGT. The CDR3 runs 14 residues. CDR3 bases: TGTGCCAGCAAGGAGACGGGCAGGGGGAACGAGCAGTACTTC. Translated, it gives CASKETGRGNEQYF.

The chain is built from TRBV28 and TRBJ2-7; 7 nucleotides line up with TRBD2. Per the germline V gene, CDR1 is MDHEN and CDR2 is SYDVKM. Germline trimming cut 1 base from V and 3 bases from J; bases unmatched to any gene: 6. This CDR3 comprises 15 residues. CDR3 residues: CASSLSLGGDYEQYF. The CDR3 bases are TGTGCCAGCAGTTTATCTCTGGGAGGGGACTACGAGCAGTACTTC.

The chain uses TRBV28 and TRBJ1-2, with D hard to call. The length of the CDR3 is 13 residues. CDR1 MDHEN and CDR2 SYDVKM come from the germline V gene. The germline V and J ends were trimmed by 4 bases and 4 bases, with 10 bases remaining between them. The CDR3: CASSSGTSYGYTF. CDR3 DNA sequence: TGTGCCAGCAGTTCGGGTACAAGCTATGGCTACACCTTC.

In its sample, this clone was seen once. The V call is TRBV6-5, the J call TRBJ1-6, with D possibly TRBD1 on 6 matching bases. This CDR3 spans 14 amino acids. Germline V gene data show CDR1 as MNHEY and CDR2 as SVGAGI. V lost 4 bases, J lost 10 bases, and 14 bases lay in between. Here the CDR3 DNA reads TGTGCCAGCAGTTCCACGGACAGTGACTCACCCCTCCACTTT. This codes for CASSSTDSDSPLHF.

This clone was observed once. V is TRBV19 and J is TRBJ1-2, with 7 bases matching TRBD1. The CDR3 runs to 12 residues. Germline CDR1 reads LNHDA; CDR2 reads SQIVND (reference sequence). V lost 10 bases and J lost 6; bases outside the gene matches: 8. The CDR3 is CAISTGVHGYTF. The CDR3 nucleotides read TGTGCCATTTCAACAGGGGTTCATGGCTACACCTTC.

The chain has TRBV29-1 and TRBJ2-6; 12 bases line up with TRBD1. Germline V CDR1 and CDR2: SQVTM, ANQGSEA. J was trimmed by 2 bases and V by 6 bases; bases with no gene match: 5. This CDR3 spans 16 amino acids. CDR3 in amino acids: CSVSGTGGAGANVLTF. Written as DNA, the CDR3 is TGCAGCGTGTCCGGGACAGGGGGCGCTGGGGCCAACGTCCTGACTTTC.

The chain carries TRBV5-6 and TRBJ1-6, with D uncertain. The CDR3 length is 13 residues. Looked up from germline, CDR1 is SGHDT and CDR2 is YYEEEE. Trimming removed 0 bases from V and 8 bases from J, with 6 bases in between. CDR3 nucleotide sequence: TGTGCCAGCAGCTTGGGCGGGTATTCACCCCTCCACTTT. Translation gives CASSLGGYSPLHF.

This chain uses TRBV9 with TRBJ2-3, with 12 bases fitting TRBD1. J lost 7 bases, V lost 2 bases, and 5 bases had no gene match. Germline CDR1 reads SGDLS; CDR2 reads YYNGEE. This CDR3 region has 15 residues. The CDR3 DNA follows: TGTGCCAGCAGCGTCGGGACAGGGGGCGTAAATACGCAGTATTTT. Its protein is CASSVGTGGVNTQYF.

The CDR3 spells CASSQGRVSNQPQHF. DNA for the CDR3: TGTGCCAGCAGCCAGGGGAGGGTGAGCAATCAGCCCCAGCATTTT. The chain has TRBV2 and TRBJ1-5; D might be TRBD1 (6 bases). V was cut by 6 bases and J by 1 base, with 13 bases left in between. The CDR3 is made up of 15 amino acids. The germline V gene has CDR1 SNHLY and CDR2 FYNNEI.

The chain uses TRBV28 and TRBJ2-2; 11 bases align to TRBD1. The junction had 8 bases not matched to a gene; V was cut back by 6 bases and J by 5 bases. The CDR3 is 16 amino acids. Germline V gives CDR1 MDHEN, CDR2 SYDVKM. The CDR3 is CASRSGGTGGTGELFF. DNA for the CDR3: TGTGCCAGCAGATCGGGGGGGACAGGGGGGACCGGGGAGCTGTTTTTT.

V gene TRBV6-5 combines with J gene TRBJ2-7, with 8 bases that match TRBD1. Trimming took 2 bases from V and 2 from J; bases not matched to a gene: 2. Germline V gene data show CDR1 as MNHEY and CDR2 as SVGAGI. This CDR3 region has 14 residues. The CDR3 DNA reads TGTGCCAGCAGTTACGGACAGGGCCCCTACGAGCAGTACTTC. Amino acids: CASSYGQGPYEQYF.

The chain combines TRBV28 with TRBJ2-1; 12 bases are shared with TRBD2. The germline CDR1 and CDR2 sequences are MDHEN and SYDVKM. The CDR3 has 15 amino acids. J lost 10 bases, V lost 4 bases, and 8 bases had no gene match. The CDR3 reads CASSSLPGLAGEQFF. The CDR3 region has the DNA TGTGCCAGCAGTTCACTCCCCGGACTAGCGGGGGAGCAGTTCTTC.

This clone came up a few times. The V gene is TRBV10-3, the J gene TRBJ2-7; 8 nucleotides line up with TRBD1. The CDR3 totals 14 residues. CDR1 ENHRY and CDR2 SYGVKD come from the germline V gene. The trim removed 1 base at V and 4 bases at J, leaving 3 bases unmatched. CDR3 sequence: CAISELRQGYEQYF. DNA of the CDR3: TGTGCCATCAGTGAGTTGCGACAGGGGTACGAGCAGTACTTC.

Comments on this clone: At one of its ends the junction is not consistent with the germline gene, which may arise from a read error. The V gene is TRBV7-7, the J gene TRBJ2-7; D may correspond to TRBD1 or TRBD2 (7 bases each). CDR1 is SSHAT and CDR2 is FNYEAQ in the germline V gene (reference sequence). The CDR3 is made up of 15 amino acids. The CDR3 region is CASSLGGGRTYEQYF. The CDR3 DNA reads TGTGCTAGCAGCTTAGGGGGCGGGAGAACCTACGAGCAGTACTTC.

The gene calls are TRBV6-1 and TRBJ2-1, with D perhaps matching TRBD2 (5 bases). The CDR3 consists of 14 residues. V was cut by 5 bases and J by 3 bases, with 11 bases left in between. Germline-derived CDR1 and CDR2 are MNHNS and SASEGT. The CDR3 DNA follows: TGTGCCAGCAGTCGGGATTTTATCTACAATGAGCAGTTCTTC. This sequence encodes CASSRDFIYNEQFF.

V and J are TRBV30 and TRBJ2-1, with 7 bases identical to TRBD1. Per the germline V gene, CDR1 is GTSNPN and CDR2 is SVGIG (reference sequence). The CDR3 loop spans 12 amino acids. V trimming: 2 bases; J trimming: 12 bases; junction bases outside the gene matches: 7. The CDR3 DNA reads TGTGCCTGGAGTCCTCTGACAGGGAGGCAGTTCTTC. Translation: CAWSPLTGRQFF.

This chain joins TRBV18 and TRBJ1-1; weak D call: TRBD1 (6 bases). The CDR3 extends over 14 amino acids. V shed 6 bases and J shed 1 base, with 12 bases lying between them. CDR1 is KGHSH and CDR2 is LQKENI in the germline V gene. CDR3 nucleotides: TGTGCCAGCTCTTCGGGGGGGGCGAACACTGAAGCTTTCTTT. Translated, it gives CASSSGGANTEAFF.

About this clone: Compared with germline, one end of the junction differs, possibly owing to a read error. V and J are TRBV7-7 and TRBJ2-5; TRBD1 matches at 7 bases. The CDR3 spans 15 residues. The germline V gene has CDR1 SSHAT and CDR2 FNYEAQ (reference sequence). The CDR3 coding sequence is TGTGCTAGCAGCTCGGGACAGACAGACCTGGAGACCCAGTACTTC. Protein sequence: CASSSGQTDLETQYF.

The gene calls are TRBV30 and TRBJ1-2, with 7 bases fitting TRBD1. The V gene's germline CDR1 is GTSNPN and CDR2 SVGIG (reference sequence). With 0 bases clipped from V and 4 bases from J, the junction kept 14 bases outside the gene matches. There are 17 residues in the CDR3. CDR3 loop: CAWSVRLDRNRLYGYTF. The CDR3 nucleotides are TGTGCCTGGAGTGTACGGCTGGACAGGAACAGGCTCTATGGCTACACCTTC.